This TCR beta chain was sequenced in a study of neurological immune-mediated disorders. MiXCR was run by TCRdb on the 5' RACE reads, yielding one entry per CDR3 protein. The data hold 85,000 to 100,000 distinct CDR3 sequences, with 3.5% to 4% observed a single time. This clonotype appeared many times. Its target is unknown. Study-level points and caveats: Private repertoires in all groups were suggested by the finding that expanded clones across subjects shared no CDR3 amino acid sequences.

Trimming stripped 0 bases from V and 4 bases from J, with 8 bases between. The CDR3 totals 14 residues. This sequence joins TRBV12-3 or TRBV12-4 and TRBJ2-3; D unresolved. This sequence was found in a woman aged 18-29 years with multiple sclerosis. The sample taken for sequencing was PBMCs. The CDR3 loop is CASSLANSPDTQYF. The CDR3 nucleotides read TGTGCCAGCAGTTTAGCCAATTCCCCAGATACGCAGTATTTT.